This TCR beta chain is from a study of response to subunit inactivated influenza vaccine. TCRdb re-called the RT-PCR reads through MiXCR, storing one row per CDR3 protein. The sample shows 560,000 or so distinct CDR3 sequences, approximately 7.6% of them seen only once. General study points: Authors suggested seasonal influenza vaccinations each recruit few new T cells.

This clonotype occurred a few times. The antigen is unknown. The CDR3 is made up of 13 amino acids. The germline V gene has CDR1 SQVTM and CDR2 ANQGSEA. J lost 3 bases, V lost 4 bases, and 6 bases had no gene match. The chain has TRBV29-1 and TRBJ2-7; TRBD1 matches at 7 bases. The TCR originated in a man aged 45 to 70 who received an inactivated influenza vaccine. The sample was PBMCs from blood, taken roughly 24 months after vaccination. CDR3 bases: TGCAGCGTTGGGGGACAGTGGGGCTACGAGCAGTACTTC. Translated, it gives CSVGGQWGYEQYF.